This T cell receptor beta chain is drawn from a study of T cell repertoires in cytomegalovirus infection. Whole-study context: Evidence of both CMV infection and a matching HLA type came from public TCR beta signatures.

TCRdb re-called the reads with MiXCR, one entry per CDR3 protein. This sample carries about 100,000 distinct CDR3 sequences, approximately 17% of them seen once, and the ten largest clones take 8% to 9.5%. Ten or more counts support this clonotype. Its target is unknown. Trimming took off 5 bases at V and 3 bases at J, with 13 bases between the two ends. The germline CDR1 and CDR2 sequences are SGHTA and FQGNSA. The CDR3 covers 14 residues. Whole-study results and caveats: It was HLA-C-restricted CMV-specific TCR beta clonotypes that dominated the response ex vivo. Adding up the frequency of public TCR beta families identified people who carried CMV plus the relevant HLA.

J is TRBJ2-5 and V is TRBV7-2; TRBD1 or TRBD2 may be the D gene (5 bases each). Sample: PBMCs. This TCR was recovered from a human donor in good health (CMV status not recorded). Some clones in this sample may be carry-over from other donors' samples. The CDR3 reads CASSPRMGEETQYF. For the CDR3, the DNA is TGTGCCAGCAGCCCACGGATGGGGGAAGAGACCCAGTACTTC.